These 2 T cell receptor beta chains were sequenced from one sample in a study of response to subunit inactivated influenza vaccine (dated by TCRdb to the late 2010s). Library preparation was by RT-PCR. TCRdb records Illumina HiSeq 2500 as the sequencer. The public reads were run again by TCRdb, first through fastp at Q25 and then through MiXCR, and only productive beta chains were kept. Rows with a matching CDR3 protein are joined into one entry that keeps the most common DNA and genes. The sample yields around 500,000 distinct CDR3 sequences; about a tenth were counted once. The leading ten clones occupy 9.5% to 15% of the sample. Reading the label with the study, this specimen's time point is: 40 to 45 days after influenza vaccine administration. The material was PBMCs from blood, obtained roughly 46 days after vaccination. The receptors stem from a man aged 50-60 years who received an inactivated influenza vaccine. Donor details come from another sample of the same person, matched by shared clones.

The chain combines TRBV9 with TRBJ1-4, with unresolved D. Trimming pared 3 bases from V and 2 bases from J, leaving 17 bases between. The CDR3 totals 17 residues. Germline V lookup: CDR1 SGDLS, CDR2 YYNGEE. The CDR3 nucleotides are TGTGCCAGCAGCGGTGGAGAGGGCGGAGTGACTAATGAAAAACTGTTTTTT. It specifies CASSGGEGGVTNEKLFF.

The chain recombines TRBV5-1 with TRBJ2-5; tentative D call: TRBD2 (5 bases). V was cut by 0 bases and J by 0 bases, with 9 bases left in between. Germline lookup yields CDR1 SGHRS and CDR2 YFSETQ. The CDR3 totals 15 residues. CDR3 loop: CASSLVAGNQETQYF. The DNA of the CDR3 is TGCGCCAGCAGCTTGGTCGCCGGGAACCAAGAGACCCAGTACTTC.